Listed here are 8 T cell receptor beta chains from one sample, sequenced in a study of blood T cell repertoires in COVID-19. Data came from immunoSEQ multiplex PCR; TCRdb stores just in-frame clones and leaves some out. The table shows some 100,000 clones, with more than 70% occurring only once. The sequenced material came from peripheral blood. The receptors originated from a woman at least 80 years old with active COVID-19.

This rearrangement joins TRBV13 to TRBJ2-1; 11 nucleotides agree with TRBD1. CDR3 length: 18 amino acids. Losses at the gene ends were 6 bases for V and 3 bases for J; bases not matched to a gene: 13. Germline values: CDR1 PRHDT, CDR2 FYEKMQ (reference sequence). CDR3 DNA sequence: TGTGCCAGCAGATCCCGCAGTACGGGACAGGGGGACTACAATGAGCAGTTCTTC. It specifies CASRSRSTGQGDYNEQFF. The complete variable domain, with remaining parts taken from reference TRBV13 and TRBJ2-1, reads AAGVIQSPRHLIKEKRETATLKCYPIPRHDTVYWYQQGPGQDPQFLISFYEKMQSDKGSIPDRFSAQQFSDYHSELNMSSLELGDSALYFCASRSRSTGQGDYNEQFFGPGTRLTVL.

The rearrangement uses TRBV7-2 and TRBJ1-1; no firm D call. CDR1 SGHTA and CDR2 FQGNSA come from the germline V gene. This CDR3 is built from 13 residues. V was trimmed by 0 bases and J by 10 bases, leaving 12 bases between them. CDR3 nucleotide sequence: TGTGCCAGCAGCTTAGCTTCGTCGGGAGGAGCTTTCTTT. Translation: CASSLASSGGAFF.

This chain links TRBV7-9 with TRBJ2-2, with a weak D call TRBD1 (6 bases). The CDR3 is made up of 17 amino acids. Trimming stripped 2 bases from V and 3 bases from J, with 16 bases between. Germline V gene data show CDR1 as SEHNR and CDR2 as FQNEAQ (reference sequence). The CDR3 sequence: CASSLFGAGEDTGELFF. The CDR3 nucleotides are TGTGCCAGCAGCTTATTCGGAGCAGGGGAAGACACCGGGGAGCTGTTTTTT.

The V and J genes are TRBV19 and TRBJ1-1; 7 bases fit TRBD1. The V gene's germline CDR1 is LNHDA and CDR2 SQIVND (reference sequence). With 5 bases clipped from V and 3 bases from J, the junction kept 6 bases outside the gene matches. This CDR3 contains 14 residues. DNA of the CDR3: TGTGCCAGTAGTCCCCAGGGGGAAGACACTGAAGCTTTCTTT. Translation: CASSPQGEDTEAFF.

This clone was recorded a few times. The chain is built from TRBV5-1 and TRBJ2-1, with 12 bases aligning to TRBD2. From germline, CDR1 is SGHRS and CDR2 YFSETQ. This CDR3 is built from 15 residues. The trim removed 3 bases at V and 7 bases at J, leaving 5 bases unmatched. The CDR3 sequence is CASSSLAGGLNEQFF. In nucleotides, the CDR3 is TGCGCCAGCAGCTCACTAGCGGGAGGTTTGAATGAGCAGTTCTTC.

The chain carries TRBV28 and TRBJ1-5; D unresolved. This CDR3 has 17 amino acids. Trimming left V 7 bases short and J 0 bases short, with 19 bases between. Germline V CDR1 and CDR2: MDHEN, SYDVKM. Here the CDR3 DNA reads TGTGCCAGCACCTCCCACACGGCGGGGTATAGCAATCAGCCCCAGCATTTT. Residues: CASTSHTAGYSNQPQHF.

The chain employs TRBV5-1 and TRBJ1-3; tentatively, D is TRBD1 (6 bases). The germline CDR1 and CDR2 sequences are SGHRS and YFSETQ. This CDR3 has 15 residues. V was cut by 4 bases and J by 2 bases, with 13 bases left in between. The CDR3 DNA is TGCGCCAGCAGCACCACGACAGGAGCTGGAAACACCATATATTTT. Its translation is CASSTTTGAGNTIYF.

CDR3 in DNA: TGTGCCAGCAGTCCTTACGACAGGGGGCTGGAGACCCAGTACTTC. This codes for CASSPYDRGLETQYF. The chain carries TRBV2 and TRBJ2-5, with 10 bases identical to TRBD1. Germline values: CDR1 SNHLY, CDR2 FYNNEI. This CDR3 comprises 15 residues. Unmatched junction bases numbered 8, after V lost 5 bases and J lost 5 bases.